This T cell receptor beta chain was captured by sequencing in a study of T cells in localized non-small cell lung cancer. The CDR3 has 16 residues. Using immunoSEQ multiplex PCR, the repertoire was profiled, and TCRdb retains in-frame clones only, with some absent. The sample yields around 50,000 clones, 86% seen once. Overall study findings and caveats: A higher density of T cells in blood coincided with extended overall survival.

Comments on this clone: Its antigen remains unidentified.

The clonotype originates from a man between 40 and 70 years old with stage II lung adenocarcinoma. The rearrangement uses TRBV21-1 and TRBJ1-2; TRBD1, the D gene given by the table, was not confirmed from the DNA. TRBV21-1 is marked as a pseudogene. Sequenced here: PBMCs, sampled before any cancer treatment. CDR3 nucleotides: TGTGCCAGCAGCAAATTTGAACAGGGGGCAAACTATGGCTACACCTTC. This encodes CASSKFEQGANYGYTF.